A single sample gave rise to the 23 T cell receptor beta chains below, sequenced in a study of beta chain features in type 1 diabetes. Study-wide results and limits: Shorter TCRB CDR3s, moderately but significantly so, marked every one of the four CD4+ subsets in Type 1 diabetes patients.

What these receptors recognize is not known. The isolated RNA, all of it, was reverse transcribed, so expressed TCRB transcripts were what got sequenced. Sequencing used immunoSEQ multiplex PCR; TCRdb keeps in-frame clones, though not all of them. The sample yields roughly 340,000 clones, 10% to 15% seen once. The sample comprised naive CD4+ T cells from blood. All receptors come from a woman aged 18 to 35 with type 1 diabetes.

V usage is TRBV7-9 and J usage is TRBJ2-5, with a weak D call TRBD2 (6 bases). The CDR3 consists of 10 residues. Trimming stripped 10 bases from V and 4 bases from J, with 7 bases between. CDR1 SEHNR and CDR2 FQNEAQ come from the germline V gene (reference sequence). CDR3 coding DNA: TGTGCCAACGGGGGAGAGACCCAGTACTTC. Protein: CANGGETQYF.

The chain is built from TRBV29-1 and TRBJ2-7; D is perhaps TRBD1 (5 bases). Germline-derived CDR1 and CDR2 are SQVTM and ANQGSEA. The CDR3 has 13 amino acids. V was trimmed by 6 bases and J by 0 bases, leaving 12 bases between them. The CDR3 sequence is CSVRTSSSYEQYF. The CDR3 DNA reads TGCAGCGTCCGGACATCCAGCTCCTACGAGCAGTACTTC.

V is TRBV4-1 and J is TRBJ2-7; 12 bases map to TRBD1. With V trimmed by 0 bases and J by 3 bases, 6 bases remained unmatched. This CDR3 is built from 17 residues. Germline CDR1 is MGHRA and CDR2 is YSYEKL. CDR3 DNA sequence: TGCGCCAGCAGCCAAGACAGGGGGACAGGGGGCTTCTACGAGCAGTACTTC. Its protein is CASSQDRGTGGFYEQYF.

There are a few counts of this clone. The chain carries TRBV29-1 and TRBJ2-1, with TRBD2 matching over 9 bases. This CDR3 spans 15 amino acids. Unmatched junction bases numbered 11, after V lost 6 bases and J lost 5 bases. CDR1 is SQVTM and CDR2 is ANQGSEA in the germline V gene. CDR3 nucleotides: TGCAGCGTGAAAGGGAGACTAGCGGTGGACAATGAGCAGTTCTTC. Its translation is CSVKGRLAVDNEQFF.

This clone came up a few times. The rearrangement links TRBV5-1 to TRBJ1-4, with 7 bases matching TRBD1. The germline CDR1 and CDR2 sequences are SGHRS and YFSETQ. The CDR3 runs to 15 residues. Losses at the gene ends were 0 bases for V and 6 bases for J; bases not matched to a gene: 5. Written as DNA, the CDR3 is TGCGCCAGCAGCTTGGCTCCTACAGGGGATGAAAAACTGTTTTTT. Protein sequence: CASSLAPTGDEKLFF.

This clone has more than one count but fewer than ten. This chain links TRBV2 with TRBJ2-1, with D possibly being TRBD2 (6 bases). CDR3 length: 16 amino acids. Germline V gives CDR1 SNHLY, CDR2 FYNNEI. V was trimmed by 5 bases and J by 0 bases, leaving 14 bases between them. In DNA, the CDR3 is TGTGCCAGCAGTCCCACCGGCGGGAACTCCTACAATGAGCAGTTCTTC. As protein: CASSPTGGNSYNEQFF.

Written as DNA, the CDR3 is TGTGCCAGCAGCTCACAGGGCGTAGGCACAGATACGCAGTATTTT. It codes for CASSSQGVGTDTQYF. The chain is built from TRBV7-9 and TRBJ2-3, with D perhaps matching TRBD1 (6 bases). The CDR3 extends over 15 amino acids. V shed 4 bases and J shed 1 base, with 12 bases lying between them. The V gene's germline CDR1 is SEHNR and CDR2 FQNEAQ (reference sequence).

V gene TRBV4-2 combines with J gene TRBJ2-3; a possible D gene is TRBD2 (6 bases). This CDR3 spans 15 amino acids. Germline CDR1 reads LGHNA; CDR2 reads YNFKEQ. Trimming left V 1 base short and J 3 bases short, with 11 bases between. The chain's CDR3 is CASSQGWDFTDTQYF. The CDR3 DNA reads TGTGCCAGCAGCCAAGGCTGGGACTTTACAGATACGCAGTATTTT.

This clone has more than one count but fewer than ten. The V call is TRBV7-2, the J call TRBJ2-1, with a possible D match to TRBD2 (5 bases). Trimming removed 1 base from V and 7 bases from J, with 8 bases in between. The CDR3 has 13 amino acids. Looked up from germline, CDR1 is SGHTA and CDR2 is FQGNSA. For the CDR3, the DNA is TGTGCCAGCAGCTTAGGCTGGGAGAATGAGCAGTTCTTC. Amino acids: CASSLGWENEQFF.

Only a few counts were recorded for this clone. The CDR3 DNA follows: TGCGCCAGCAGCTTGGAACTAGCGGGGGGGGATACGCAGTATTTT. Translated: CASSLELAGGDTQYF. The V gene is TRBV5-1, the J gene TRBJ2-3; TRBD2 matches at 13 bases. Unmatched junction bases numbered 1, after V lost 0 bases and J lost 6 bases. The CDR3 covers 15 residues. Germline assignment: CDR1 SGHRS and CDR2 YFSETQ. Together with reference TRBV5-1 and TRBJ2-3, the CDR3 gives the full variable domain: KAGVTQTPRYLIKTRGQQVTLSCSPISGHRSVSWYQQTPGQGLQFLFEYFSETQRNKGNFPGRFSGRQFSNSRSEMNVSTLELGDSALYLCASSLELAGGDTQYFGPGTRLTVL.

This clone showed up just once. The CDR3 nucleotides read TGCGCCAGCAGCCAAGTAGGGAGGGAGTCTGGGGCCAACGTCCTGACTTTC. Protein sequence: CASSQVGRESGANVLTF. The rearrangement links TRBV4-3 to TRBJ2-6; TRBD2 aligns across 7 bases. J lost 1 base, V lost 1 base, and 4 bases had no gene match. CDR3 length: 17 residues. Germline assignment: CDR1 LGHNA and CDR2 YSLEER.

This chain links TRBV7-2 with TRBJ2-7, with 7 nucleotides matching TRBD2. Germline-derived CDR1 and CDR2 are SGHTA and FQGNSA. The ends lost 5 bases at V and 5 bases at J; junction bases unmatched: 9. The CDR3 is 14 amino acids. The CDR3 DNA reads as TGTGCCAGCAGCCCAGGGAGGGAGGAGCACGAGCAGTACTTC. Translation: CASSPGREEHEQYF.

This clone was picked up a small number of times. The J gene is TRBJ2-6, the V gene TRBV11-2; D is possibly TRBD1 (6 bases). In germline, CDR1 is SGHAT, CDR2 FQNNGV. V lost 2 bases and J lost 3, with 14 bases in between. The length of the CDR3 is 17 residues. As DNA, the CDR3 is TGTGCCAGCAGCTTAAATTCAGGGGCTGGTGGGGCCAACGTCCTGACTTTC. Translation gives CASSLNSGAGGANVLTF.

The genes are TRBV4-3 and TRBJ2-4, with D perhaps matching TRBD1 (6 bases). Germline CDR1 is LGHNA and CDR2 is YSLEER. Trimming shortened V by 1 base and J by 7 bases, and 17 bases separated the two germline ends. The CDR3 contains 16 residues. CDR3 residues: CASSQGLSGGSNIQYF. DNA of the CDR3: TGCGCCAGCAGCCAAGGCCTAAGTGGGGGCTCGAACATTCAGTACTTC.

The chain is built from TRBV7-2 and TRBJ2-3; TRBD2 is a possible D gene (6 bases). Deletions cut 5 bases from V and 1 base from J, with 7 bases between. This CDR3 contains 13 residues. Germline V gives CDR1 SGHTA, CDR2 FQGNSA. The CDR3 DNA follows: TGTGCCAGCAGCCCGGGGGGCACAGATACGCAGTATTTT. Translation: CASSPGGTDTQYF.

The V gene is TRBV30, the J gene TRBJ2-5; 9 bases are shared with TRBD1. CDR1 and CDR2 (germline): GTSNPN, SVGIG (reference sequence). Unmatched junction bases numbered 13, after V lost 4 bases and J lost 7 bases. The CDR3 is made up of 15 amino acids. Written as DNA, the CDR3 is TGTGCCTGGACCCTACAGGGGGCTGGGGCTGGGACCCAGTACTTC. Its protein product is CAWTLQGAGAGTQYF.

V usage is TRBV29-1 and J usage is TRBJ2-7, with D possibly TRBD2 on 6 matching bases. The germline V and J ends were trimmed by 3 bases and 6 bases, with 9 bases remaining between them. Germline CDR1 and CDR2: SQVTM and ANQGSEA. This CDR3 region has 11 residues. The DNA of the CDR3 is TGCAGCGTTGATAACGGGGGCGAGCAGTACTTC. Protein: CSVDNGGEQYF.

CDR3 sequence reads: CATSRDSTNEKLFF. CDR3 bases: TGTGCCACCAGCAGAGACTCAACTAATGAAAAACTGTTTTTT. The chain joins TRBV15 to TRBJ1-4, with no clear D. The germline CDR1 and CDR2 sequences are LNHNV and YYDKDF (reference sequence). This CDR3 comprises 14 residues. V gave up 0 bases and J gave up 0 bases, with 2 bases separating them.

The J gene is TRBJ2-7, the V gene TRBV4-3, with D perhaps TRBD2 (6 bases). The CDR3 covers 13 residues. Germline V gene sequence: CDR1 LGHNA, CDR2 YSLEER. V dropped 1 base and J dropped 7 bases, with 11 bases sitting between them. CDR3 region: CASSQVRSGEQYF. The CDR3 DNA reads as TGCGCCAGCAGCCAAGTGAGAAGCGGGGAGCAGTACTTC.

This clone appeared a few times. This chain joins TRBV28 and TRBJ2-7; D gene uncertain. V lost 6 bases to trimming and J lost 2 bases, with 8 bases between them. The germline gives CDR1 MDHEN, CDR2 SYDVKM. This CDR3 spans 12 amino acids. The DNA for the CDR3 is TGTGCCAGCAGCGCGGATACCTACGAGCAGTACTTC. Protein: CASSADTYEQYF.

The genes are TRBV28 and TRBJ1-5; D perhaps matches TRBD1 (5 bases). The CDR3 totals 14 residues. CDR1 is MDHEN and CDR2 is SYDVKM in the germline V gene. Between the trimmed V and J ends, which lost 6 bases and 4 bases, there was a span of 13 bases. The CDR3 sequence is CASREGRINQPQHF. In nucleotides, the CDR3 is TGTGCCAGCAGGGAGGGACGGATAAATCAGCCCCAGCATTTT.

This clone turned up a few times. The chain has TRBV6-6 and TRBJ2-1, with TRBD1 identical over 10 bases. Germline V gives CDR1 MNHNY, CDR2 SVGAGI (reference sequence). V was pared by 9 bases and J by 9 bases, with 8 bases of the junction left unmatched. There are 13 residues in the CDR3. The CDR3 region has the DNA TGTGCCAGTAGAGACAGGGGGCTTGGTGAGCAGTTCTTC. Translated: CASRDRGLGEQFF.

The chain carries TRBV18 and TRBJ1-5; D unresolved. Deletions cut 3 bases from V and 1 base from J, with 13 bases between. CDR1 is KGHSH, CDR2 LQKENI, per germline. The CDR3 spans 16 residues. CDR3 loop: CASSPTQPGSNQPQHF. The CDR3 coding sequence is TGTGCCAGCTCACCGACACAACCGGGGAGCAATCAGCCCCAGCATTTT.